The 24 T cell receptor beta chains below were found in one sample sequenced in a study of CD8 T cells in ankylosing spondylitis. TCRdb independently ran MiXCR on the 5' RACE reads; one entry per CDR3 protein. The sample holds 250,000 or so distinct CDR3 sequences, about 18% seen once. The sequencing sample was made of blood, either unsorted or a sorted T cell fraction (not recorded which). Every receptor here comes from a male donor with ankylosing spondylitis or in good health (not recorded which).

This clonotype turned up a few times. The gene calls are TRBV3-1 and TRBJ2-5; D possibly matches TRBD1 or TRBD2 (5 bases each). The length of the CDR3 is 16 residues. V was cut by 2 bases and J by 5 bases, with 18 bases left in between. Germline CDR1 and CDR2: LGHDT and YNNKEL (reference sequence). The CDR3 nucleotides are TGTGCCAGCAGCCAAACCTCCGGGACCCACTGGGAGACCCAGTACTTC. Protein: CASSQTSGTHWETQYF.

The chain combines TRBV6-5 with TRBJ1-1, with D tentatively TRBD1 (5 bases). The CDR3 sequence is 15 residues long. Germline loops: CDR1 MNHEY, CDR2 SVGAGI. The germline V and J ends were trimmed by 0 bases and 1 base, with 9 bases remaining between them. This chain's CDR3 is CASSYSGETNTEAFF. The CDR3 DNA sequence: TGTGCCAGCAGTTACTCAGGGGAAACGAACACTGAAGCTTTCTTT.

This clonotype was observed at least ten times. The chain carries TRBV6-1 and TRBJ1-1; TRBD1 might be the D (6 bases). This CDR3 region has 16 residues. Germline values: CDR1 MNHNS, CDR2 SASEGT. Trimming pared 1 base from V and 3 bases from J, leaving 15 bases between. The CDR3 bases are TGTGCCAGCAGTGAAGTAGTTGGGAGGGGGGACACTGAAGCTTTCTTT. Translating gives CASSEVVGRGDTEAFF.

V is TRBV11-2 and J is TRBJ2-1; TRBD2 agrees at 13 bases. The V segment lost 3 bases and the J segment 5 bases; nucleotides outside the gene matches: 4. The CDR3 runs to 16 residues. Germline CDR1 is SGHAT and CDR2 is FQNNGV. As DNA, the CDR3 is TGTGCCAGCAGCTTTCGGGGACTAGCGGGGAACAATGAGCAGTTCTTC. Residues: CASSFRGLAGNNEQFF.

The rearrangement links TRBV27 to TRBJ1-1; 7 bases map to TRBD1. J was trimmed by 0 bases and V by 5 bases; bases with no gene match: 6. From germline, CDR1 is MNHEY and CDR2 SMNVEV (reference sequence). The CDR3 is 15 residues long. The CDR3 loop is CASSPGGYMNTEAFF. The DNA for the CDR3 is TGTGCCAGCAGTCCAGGGGGTTACATGAACACTGAAGCTTTCTTT.

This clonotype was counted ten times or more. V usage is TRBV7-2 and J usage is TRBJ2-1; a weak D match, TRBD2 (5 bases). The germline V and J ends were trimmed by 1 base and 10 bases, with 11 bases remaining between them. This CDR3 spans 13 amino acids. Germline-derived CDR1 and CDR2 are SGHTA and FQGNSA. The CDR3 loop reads CASSLVTRGEQFF. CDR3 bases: TGTGCCAGCAGCTTAGTAACGCGAGGGGAGCAGTTCTTC.

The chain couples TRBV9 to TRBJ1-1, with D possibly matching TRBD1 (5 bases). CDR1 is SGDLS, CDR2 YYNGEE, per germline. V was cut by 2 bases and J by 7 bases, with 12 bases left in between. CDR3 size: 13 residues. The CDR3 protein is CASSVGDSIEAFF. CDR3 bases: TGTGCCAGCAGCGTCGGAGACAGCATTGAAGCTTTCTTT. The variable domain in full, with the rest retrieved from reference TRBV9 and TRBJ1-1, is DSGVTQTPKHLITATGQRVTLRCSPRSGDLSVYWYQQSLDQGLQFLIQYYNGEERAKGNILERFSAQQFPDLHSELNLSSLELGDSALYFCASSVGDSIEAFFGQGTRLTVV.

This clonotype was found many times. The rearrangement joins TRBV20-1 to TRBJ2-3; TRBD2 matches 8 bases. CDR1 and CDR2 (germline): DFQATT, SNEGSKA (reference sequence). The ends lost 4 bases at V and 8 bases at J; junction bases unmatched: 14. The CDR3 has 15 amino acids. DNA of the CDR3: TGCAGTGCTATCTCTACAGCGGGGGCCTCGGGTACGCAGTATTTT. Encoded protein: CSAISTAGASGTQYF.

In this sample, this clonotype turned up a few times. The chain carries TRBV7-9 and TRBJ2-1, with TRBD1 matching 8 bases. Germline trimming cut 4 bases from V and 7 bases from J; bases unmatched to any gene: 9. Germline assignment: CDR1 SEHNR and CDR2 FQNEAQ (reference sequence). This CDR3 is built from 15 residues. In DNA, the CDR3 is TGTGCCAGCAGCTCTCAGGGGGCGGAGACAAATGAGCAGTTCTTC. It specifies CASSSQGAETNEQFF. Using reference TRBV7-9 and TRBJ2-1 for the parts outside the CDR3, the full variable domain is DTGVSQNPRHKITKRGQNVTFRCDPISEHNRLYWYRQTLGQGPEFLTYFQNEAQLEKSRLLSDRFSAERPKGSFSTLEIQRTEQGDSAMYLCASSSQGAETNEQFFGPGTRLTVL.

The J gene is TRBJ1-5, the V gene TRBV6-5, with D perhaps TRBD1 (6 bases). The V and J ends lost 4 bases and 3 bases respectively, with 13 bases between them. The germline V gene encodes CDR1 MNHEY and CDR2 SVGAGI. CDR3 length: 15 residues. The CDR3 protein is CASSWTASSNQPQHF. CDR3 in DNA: TGTGCCAGCAGTTGGACAGCCTCTTCCAATCAGCCCCAGCATTTT.

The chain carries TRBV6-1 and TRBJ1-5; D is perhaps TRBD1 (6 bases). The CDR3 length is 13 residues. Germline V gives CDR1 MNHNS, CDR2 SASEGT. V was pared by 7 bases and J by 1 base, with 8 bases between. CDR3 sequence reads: CASTQGSNQPQHF. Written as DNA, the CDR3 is TGTGCCAGCACGCAGGGGAGCAATCAGCCCCAGCATTTT.

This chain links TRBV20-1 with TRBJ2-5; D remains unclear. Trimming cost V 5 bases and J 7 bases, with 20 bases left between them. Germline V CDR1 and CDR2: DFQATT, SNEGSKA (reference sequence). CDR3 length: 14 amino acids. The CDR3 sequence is CSAHNLIELGTQYF. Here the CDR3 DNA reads TGCAGTGCTCACAACCTTATAGAGTTAGGGACCCAGTACTTC.

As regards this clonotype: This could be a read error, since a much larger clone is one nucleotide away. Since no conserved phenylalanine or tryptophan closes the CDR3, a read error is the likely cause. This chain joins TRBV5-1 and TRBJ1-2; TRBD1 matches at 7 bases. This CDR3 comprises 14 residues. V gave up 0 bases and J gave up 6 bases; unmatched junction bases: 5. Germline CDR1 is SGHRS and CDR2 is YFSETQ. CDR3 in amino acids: CASSLEGAMDGYTS. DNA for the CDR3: TGCGCCAGCAGCTTGGAGGGGGCTATGGATGGCTACACCTCC.

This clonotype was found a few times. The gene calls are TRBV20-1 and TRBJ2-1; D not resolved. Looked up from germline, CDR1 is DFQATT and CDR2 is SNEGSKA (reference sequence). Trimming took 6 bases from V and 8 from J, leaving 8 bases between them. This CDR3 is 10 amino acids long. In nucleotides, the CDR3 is TGCAGTGCCGGTCGGGATGAGCAGTTCTTC. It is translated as CSAGRDEQFF.

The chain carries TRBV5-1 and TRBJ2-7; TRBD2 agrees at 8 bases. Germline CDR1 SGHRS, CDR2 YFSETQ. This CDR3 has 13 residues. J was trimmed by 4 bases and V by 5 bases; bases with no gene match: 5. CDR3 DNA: TGCGCCAGCAGGCCCAGCGGGGGTTACGAGCAGTACTTC. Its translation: CASRPSGGYEQYF. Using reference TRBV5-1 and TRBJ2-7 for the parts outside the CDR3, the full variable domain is KAGVTQTPRYLIKTRGQQVTLSCSPISGHRSVSWYQQTPGQGLQFLFEYFSETQRNKGNFPGRFSGRQFSNSRSEMNVSTLELGDSALYLCASRPSGGYEQYFGPGTRLTVT.

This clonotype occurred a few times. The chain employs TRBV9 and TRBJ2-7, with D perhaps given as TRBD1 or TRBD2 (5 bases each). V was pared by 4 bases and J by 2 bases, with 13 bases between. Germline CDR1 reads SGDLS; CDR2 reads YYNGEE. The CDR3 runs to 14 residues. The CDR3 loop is CASSSPGRAYEQYF. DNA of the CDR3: TGTGCCAGCAGCTCCCCGGGACGGGCCTACGAGCAGTACTTC.

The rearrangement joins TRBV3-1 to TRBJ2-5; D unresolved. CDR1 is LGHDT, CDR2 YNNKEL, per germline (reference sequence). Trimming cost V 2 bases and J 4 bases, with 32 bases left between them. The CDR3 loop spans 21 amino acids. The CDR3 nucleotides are TGTGCCAGCAGCCAACTGAGTCCTTCGGTCCAGCGTAAGAGCCACGGAGAGACCCAGTACTTC. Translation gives CASSQLSPSVQRKSHGETQYF.

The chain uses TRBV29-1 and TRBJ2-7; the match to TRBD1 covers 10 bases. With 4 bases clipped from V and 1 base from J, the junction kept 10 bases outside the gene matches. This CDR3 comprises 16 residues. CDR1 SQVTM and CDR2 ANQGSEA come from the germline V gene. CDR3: CSVGEFGTGASYEQYF. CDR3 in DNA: TGCAGCGTTGGGGAATTTGGGACAGGGGCATCCTACGAGCAGTACTTC.

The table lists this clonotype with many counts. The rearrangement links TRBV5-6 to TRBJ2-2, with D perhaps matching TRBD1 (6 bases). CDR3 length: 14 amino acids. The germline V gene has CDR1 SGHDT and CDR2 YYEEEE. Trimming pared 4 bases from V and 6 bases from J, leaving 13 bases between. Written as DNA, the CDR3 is TGTGCCAGCAGCCGTGACAGGCCTGCCGGGGAGCTGTTTTTT. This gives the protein CASSRDRPAGELFF.

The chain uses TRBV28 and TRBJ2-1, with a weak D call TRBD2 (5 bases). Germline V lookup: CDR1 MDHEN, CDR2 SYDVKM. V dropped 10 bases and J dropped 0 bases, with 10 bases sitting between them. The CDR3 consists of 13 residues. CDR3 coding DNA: TGTGCCACCCAGAGCGGCTCCTACAATGAGCAGTTCTTC. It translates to CATQSGSYNEQFF.

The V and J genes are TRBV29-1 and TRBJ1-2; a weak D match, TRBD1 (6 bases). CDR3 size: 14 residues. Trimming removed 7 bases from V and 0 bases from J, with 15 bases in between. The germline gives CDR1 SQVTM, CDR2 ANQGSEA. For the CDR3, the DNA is TGCAGCGCTCTAGAGGGGGAATCTAACTATGGCTACACCTTC. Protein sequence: CSALEGESNYGYTF.

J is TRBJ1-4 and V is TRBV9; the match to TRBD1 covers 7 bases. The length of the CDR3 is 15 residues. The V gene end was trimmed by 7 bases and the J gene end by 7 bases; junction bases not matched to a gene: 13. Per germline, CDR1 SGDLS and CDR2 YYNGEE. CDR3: CASSSGTAEGEKLFF. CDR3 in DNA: TGTGCCAGCTCGTCGGGGACAGCCGAAGGTGAAAAACTGTTTTTT.

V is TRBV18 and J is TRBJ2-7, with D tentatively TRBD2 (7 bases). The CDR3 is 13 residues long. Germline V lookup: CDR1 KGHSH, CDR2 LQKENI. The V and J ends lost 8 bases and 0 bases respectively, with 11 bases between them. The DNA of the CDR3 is TGTGCCAGCGCGGGGGCCAGCTCCTACGAGCAGTACTTC. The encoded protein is CASAGASSYEQYF.

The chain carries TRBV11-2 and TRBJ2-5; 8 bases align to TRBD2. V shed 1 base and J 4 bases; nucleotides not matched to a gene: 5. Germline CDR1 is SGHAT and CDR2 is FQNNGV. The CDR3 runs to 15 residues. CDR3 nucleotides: TGTGCCAGCAGCTTAGTGTCGGGAGGGGTAGAGACCCAGTACTTC. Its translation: CASSLVSGGVETQYF.